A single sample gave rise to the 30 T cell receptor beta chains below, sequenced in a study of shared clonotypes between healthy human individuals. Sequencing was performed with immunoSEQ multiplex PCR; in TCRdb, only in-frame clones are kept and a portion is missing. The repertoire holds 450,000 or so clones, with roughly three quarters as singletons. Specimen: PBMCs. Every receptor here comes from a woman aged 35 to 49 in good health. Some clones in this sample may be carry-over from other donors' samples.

CDR3 residues: CASSLRLAGGPLDTQYF. The DNA for the CDR3 is TGTGCCAGCAGCTTGCGTCTAGCGGGAGGCCCTCTCGATACGCAGTATTTT. This chain joins TRBV5-4 and TRBJ2-3, with TRBD2 matching 11 bases. The CDR3 is made up of 17 amino acids. Losses at the gene ends were 1 base for V and 6 bases for J; bases not matched to a gene: 10. CDR1 and CDR2 from the germline V gene are SGHNT and YYREEE (reference sequence).

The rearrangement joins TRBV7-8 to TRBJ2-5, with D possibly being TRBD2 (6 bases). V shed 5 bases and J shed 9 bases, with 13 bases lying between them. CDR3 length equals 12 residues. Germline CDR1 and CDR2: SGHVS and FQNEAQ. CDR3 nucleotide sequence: TGTGCCAGCAGCGCACCAGCGGGCTCCCAGTACTTC. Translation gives CASSAPAGSQYF.

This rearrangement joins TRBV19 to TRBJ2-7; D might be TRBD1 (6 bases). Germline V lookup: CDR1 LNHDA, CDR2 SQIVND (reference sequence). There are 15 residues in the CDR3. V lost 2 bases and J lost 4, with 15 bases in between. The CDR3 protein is CASSILLGAPYEQYF. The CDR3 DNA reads TGTGCCAGTAGTATACTTTTGGGGGCTCCGTACGAGCAGTACTTC. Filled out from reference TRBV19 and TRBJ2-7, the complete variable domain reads DGGITQSPKYLFRKEGQNVTLSCEQNLNHDAMYWYRQDPGQGLRLIYYSQIVNDFQKGDIAEGYSVSREKKESFPLTVTSAQKNPTAFYLCASSILLGAPYEQYFGPGTRLTVT.

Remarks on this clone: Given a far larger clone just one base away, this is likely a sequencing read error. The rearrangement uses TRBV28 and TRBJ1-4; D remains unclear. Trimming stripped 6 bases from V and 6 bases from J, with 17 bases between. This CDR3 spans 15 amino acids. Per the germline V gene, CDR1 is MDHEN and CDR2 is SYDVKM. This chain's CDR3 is CASSYEGFGYEKLFF. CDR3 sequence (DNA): TGTGCCAGCAGCTACGAGGGTTTTGGTTATGAAAAACTGTTTTTT. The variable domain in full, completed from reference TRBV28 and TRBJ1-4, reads DVKVTQSSRYLVKRTGEKVFLECVQDMDHENMFWYRQDPGLGLRLIYFSYDVKMKEKGDIPEGYSVSREKKERFSLILESASTNQTSMYLCASSYEGFGYEKLFFGSGTQLSVL.

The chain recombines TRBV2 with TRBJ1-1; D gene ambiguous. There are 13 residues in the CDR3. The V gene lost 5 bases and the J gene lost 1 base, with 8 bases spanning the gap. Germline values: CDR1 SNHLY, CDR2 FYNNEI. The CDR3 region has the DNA TGTGCCAGCAGTACGGCCCGGAACACTGAAGCTTTCTTT. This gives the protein CASSTARNTEAFF.

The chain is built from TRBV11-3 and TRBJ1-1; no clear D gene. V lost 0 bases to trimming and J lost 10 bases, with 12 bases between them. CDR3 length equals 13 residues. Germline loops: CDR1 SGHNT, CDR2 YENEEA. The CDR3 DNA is TGTGCCAGCAGCTTAGATGGAGAAGAGGGAGCTTTCTTT. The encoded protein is CASSLDGEEGAFF.

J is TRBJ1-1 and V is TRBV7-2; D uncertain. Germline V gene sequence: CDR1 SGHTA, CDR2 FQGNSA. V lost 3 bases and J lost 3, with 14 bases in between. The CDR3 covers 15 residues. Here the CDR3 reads CASSLSSLGYTEAFF. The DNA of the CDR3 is TGTGCCAGCAGCTTGAGTTCCCTGGGGTACACTGAAGCTTTCTTT.

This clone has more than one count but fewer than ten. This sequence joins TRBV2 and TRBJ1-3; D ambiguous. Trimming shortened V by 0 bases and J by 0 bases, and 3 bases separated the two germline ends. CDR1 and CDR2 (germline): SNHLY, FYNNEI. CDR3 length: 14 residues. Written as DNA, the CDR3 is TGTGCCAGCAGTGAAGCTTTCTCTGGAAACACCATATATTTT. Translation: CASSEAFSGNTIYF.

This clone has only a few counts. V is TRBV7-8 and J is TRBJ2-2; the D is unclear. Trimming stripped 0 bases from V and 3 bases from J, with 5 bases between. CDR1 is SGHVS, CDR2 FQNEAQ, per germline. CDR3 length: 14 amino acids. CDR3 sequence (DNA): TGTGCCAGCAGCTTAGCGAGACACACCGGGGAGCTGTTTTTT. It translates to CASSLARHTGELFF.

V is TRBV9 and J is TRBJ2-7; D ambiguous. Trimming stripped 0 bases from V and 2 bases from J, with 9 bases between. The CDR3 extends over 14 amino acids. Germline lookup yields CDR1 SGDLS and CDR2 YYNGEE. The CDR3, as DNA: TGTGCCAGCAGCGTAGATGACGGACCCTACGAGCAGTACTTC. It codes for CASSVDDGPYEQYF.

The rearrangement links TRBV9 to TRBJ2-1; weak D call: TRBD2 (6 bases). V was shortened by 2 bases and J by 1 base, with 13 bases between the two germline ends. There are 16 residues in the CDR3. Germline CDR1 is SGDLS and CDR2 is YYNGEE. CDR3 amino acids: CASSVLSAGSYNEQFF. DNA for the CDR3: TGTGCCAGCAGCGTTCTGTCGGCGGGGTCCTACAATGAGCAGTTCTTC.

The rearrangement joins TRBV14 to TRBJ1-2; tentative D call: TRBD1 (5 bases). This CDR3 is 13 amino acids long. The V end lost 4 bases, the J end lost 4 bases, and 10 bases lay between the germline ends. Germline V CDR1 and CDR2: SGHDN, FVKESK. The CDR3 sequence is CASSRDGLYGYTF. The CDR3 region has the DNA TGTGCCAGCAGCCGGGACGGGCTCTATGGCTACACCTTC. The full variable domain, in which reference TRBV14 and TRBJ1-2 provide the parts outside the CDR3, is EAGVTQFPSHSVIEKGQTVTLRCDPISGHDNLYWYRRVMGKEIKFLLHFVKESKQDESGMPNNRFLAERTGGTYSTLKVQPAELEDSGVYFCASSRDGLYGYTFGSGTRLTVV.

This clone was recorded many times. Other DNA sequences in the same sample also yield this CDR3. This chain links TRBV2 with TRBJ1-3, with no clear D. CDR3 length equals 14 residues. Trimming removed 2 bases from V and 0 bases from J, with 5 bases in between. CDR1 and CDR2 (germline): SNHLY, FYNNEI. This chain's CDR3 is CASSELLSGNTIYF. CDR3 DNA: TGTGCCAGCAGTGAACTCCTCTCTGGAAACACCATATATTTT.

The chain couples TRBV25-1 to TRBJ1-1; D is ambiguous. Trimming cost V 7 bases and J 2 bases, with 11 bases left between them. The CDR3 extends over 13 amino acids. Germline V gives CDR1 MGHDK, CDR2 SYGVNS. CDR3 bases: TGTGCCAGCACCCACAGTCTCAACACTGAAGCTTTCTTT. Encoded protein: CASTHSLNTEAFF.

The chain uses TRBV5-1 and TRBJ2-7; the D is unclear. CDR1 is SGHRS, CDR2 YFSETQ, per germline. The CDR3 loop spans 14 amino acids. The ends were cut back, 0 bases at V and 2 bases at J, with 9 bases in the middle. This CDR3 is CASSLEADAYEQYF. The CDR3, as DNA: TGCGCCAGCAGCTTGGAGGCAGACGCCTACGAGCAGTACTTC.

CDR3 sequence: CASSSQVNGNTIYF. CDR3 DNA sequence: TGCGCCAGCAGCTCGCAGGTTAACGGAAACACCATATATTTT. V usage is TRBV5-1 and J usage is TRBJ1-3; D call uncertain. Germline V gene lookup returns CDR1 SGHRS and CDR2 YFSETQ. Trimming cost V 3 bases and J 4 bases, with 11 bases left between them. This CDR3 spans 14 amino acids.

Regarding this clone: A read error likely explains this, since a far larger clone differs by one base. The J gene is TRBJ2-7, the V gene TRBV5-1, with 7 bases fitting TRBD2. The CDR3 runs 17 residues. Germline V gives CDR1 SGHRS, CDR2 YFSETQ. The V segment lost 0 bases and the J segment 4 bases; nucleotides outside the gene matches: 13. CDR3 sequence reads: CASSLALDAERDYEQYF. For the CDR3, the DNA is TGCGCCAGCAGCTTGGCCTTGGATGCCGAGCGGGATTACGAGCAGTACTTC.

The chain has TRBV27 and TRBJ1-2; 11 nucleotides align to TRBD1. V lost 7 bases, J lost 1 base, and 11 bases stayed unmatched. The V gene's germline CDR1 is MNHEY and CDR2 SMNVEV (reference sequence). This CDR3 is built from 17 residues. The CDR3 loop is CASTPGQGARVNYGYTF. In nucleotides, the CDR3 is TGTGCCAGCACCCCCGGACAGGGGGCGCGAGTTAACTATGGCTACACCTTC.

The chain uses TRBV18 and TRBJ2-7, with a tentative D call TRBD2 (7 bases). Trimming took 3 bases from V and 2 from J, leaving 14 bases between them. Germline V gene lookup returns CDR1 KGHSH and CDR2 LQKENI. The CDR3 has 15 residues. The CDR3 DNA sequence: TGTGCCAGCTCACCGGGAGGGGGGCTAACCTACGAGCAGTACTTC. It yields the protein CASSPGGGLTYEQYF.

In DNA, the CDR3 is TGCGCCAGCAGCTATTCCCCAGCGGAAAGACGCGGCTACACCTTC. This codes for CASSYSPAERRGYTF. The rearrangement joins TRBV5-1 to TRBJ1-2; D is unresolved. The germline gives CDR1 SGHRS, CDR2 YFSETQ. The germline V and J ends were trimmed by 3 bases and 8 bases, with 20 bases remaining between them. The CDR3 extends over 15 amino acids.

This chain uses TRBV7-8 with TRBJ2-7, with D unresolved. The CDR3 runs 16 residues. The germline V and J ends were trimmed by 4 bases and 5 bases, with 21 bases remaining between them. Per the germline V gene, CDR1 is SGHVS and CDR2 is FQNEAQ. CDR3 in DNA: TGTGCCAGCAGCTCGAGATCTGTAGGATTCCCGGACGAGCAGTACTTC. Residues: CASSSRSVGFPDEQYF.

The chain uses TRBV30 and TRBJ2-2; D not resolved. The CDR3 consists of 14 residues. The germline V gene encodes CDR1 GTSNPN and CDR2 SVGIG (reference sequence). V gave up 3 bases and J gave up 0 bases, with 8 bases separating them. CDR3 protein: CAWRRSANTGELFF. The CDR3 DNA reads TGTGCCTGGAGGCGGTCAGCGAACACCGGGGAGCTGTTTTTT.

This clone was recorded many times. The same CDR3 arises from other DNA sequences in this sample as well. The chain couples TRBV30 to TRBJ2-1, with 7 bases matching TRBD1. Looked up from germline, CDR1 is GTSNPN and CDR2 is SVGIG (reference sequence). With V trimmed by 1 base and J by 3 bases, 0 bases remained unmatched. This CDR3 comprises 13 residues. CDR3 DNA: TGTGCCTGGAGTGGGGACAGCTACAATGAGCAGTTCTTC. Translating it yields CAWSGDSYNEQFF.

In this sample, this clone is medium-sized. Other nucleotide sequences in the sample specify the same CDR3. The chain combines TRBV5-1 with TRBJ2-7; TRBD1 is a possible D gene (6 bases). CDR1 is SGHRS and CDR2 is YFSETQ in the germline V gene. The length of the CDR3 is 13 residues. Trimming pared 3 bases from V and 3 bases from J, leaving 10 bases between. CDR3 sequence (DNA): TGCGCCAGCAGCTCGGACAGTCACTACGAGCAGTACTTC. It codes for CASSSDSHYEQYF.

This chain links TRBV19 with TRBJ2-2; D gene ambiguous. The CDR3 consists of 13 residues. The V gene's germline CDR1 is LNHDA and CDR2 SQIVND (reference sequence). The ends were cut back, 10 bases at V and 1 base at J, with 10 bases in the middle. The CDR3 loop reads CATKNKNTGELFF. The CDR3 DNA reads TGTGCCACCAAAAACAAGAACACCGGGGAGCTGTTTTTT.

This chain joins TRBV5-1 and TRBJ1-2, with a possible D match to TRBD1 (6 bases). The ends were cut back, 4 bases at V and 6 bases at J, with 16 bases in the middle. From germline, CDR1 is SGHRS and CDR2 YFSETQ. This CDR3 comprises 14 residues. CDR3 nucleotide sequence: TGCGCCAGCAGCCTAACCGCAGGGGCGGATGGCTACACCTTC. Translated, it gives CASSLTAGADGYTF. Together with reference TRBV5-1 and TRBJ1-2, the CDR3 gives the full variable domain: KAGVTQTPRYLIKTRGQQVTLSCSPISGHRSVSWYQQTPGQGLQFLFEYFSETQRNKGNFPGRFSGRQFSNSRSEMNVSTLELGDSALYLCASSLTAGADGYTFGSGTRLTVV.

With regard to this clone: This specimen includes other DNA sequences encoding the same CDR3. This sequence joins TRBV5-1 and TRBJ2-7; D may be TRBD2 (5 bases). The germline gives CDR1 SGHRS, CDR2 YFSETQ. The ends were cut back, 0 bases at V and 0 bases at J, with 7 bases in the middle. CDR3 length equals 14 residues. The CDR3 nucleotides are TGCGCCAGCAGCTTGGTTGCGGGCTCCTACGAGCAGTACTTC. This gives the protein CASSLVAGSYEQYF.

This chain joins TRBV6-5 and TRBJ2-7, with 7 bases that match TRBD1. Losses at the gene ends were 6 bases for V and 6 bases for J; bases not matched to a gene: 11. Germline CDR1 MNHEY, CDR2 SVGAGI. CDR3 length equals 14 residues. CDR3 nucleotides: TGTGCCAGCAGCTCCGGGACAGTGATCCCCGAGCAGTACTTC. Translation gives CASSSGTVIPEQYF.

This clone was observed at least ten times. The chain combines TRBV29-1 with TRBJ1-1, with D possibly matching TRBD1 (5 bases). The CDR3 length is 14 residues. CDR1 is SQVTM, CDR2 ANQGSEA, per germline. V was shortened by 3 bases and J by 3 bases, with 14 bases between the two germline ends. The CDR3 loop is CSVDRAGGYTEAFF. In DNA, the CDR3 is TGCAGCGTTGACAGGGCGGGGGGGTACACTGAAGCTTTCTTT.

The CDR3 region is CSAGSRNVDGYTF. CDR3 sequence (DNA): TGCAGCGCAGGCTCCCGAAATGTTGATGGCTACACCTTC. This chain joins TRBV29-1 and TRBJ1-2; the D is unclear. V gave up 7 bases and J gave up 6 bases, with 18 bases separating them. CDR3 length: 13 residues. Germline CDR1 SQVTM, CDR2 ANQGSEA. Based on the CDR3 plus reference TRBV29-1 and TRBJ1-2, the full variable domain is SAVISQKPSRDICQRGTSLTIQCQVDSQVTMMFWYRQQPGQSLTLIATANQGSEATYESGFVIDKFPISRPNLTFSTLTVSNMSPEDSSIYLCSAGSRNVDGYTFGSGTRLTVV.